This TCR beta chain was sequenced in a study of cytomegalovirus exposure and HLA in healthy donors. Study background: Falling in the Caucasian-associated ancestry cluster were 80% to 90% of under 450 genotyped donors. General study findings and limits: Being productive about 87% or about 30% of the time was typical of most TCR beta V segments in an earlier analysis.

PCR primers comprised 60 Vbeta and 13 Jbeta primers. TCRdb's table, derived via immunoSEQ multiplex PCR, lists solely in-frame clones and lacks some. The table has around 95,000 clones, around 76% seen once. The V end lost 0 bases, the J end lost 3 bases, and 13 bases lay between the germline ends. Germline V gene sequence: CDR1 SGHNT, CDR2 YYREEE (reference sequence). This CDR3 has 15 residues. In the case of this clone: Antigen: not known.

The chain recombines TRBV5-4 with TRBJ2-7, with D uncertain. The sample consisted of PBMCs. The sequence was collected from a man aged 30 to 45 in good health and CMV-seropositive. The CDR3 DNA reads as TGTGCCAGCAGCTTGGACCCAAATCCCTACTACGAGCAGTACTTC. Its translation is CASSLDPNPYYEQYF.